This T cell receptor beta chain is drawn from a study of T cells in Graves' hyperthyroidism and ophthalmopathy (dated by TCRdb to between 2018 and 2021). Broadly, across the study: Peripheral blood samples were taken at initial diagnosis, before any treatment was given. To identify distinguishing TCR V-J signatures, a discovery cohort of some 100 patients was used, comprising 40 to 45 with Graves' ophthalmopathy and 55 to 65 with stable Graves' hyperthyroidism. Prospective prediction of ophthalmopathy was tested in an independent validation cohort consisting of roughly 20 hyperthyroidism patients and around 17 patients who later progressed to ophthalmopathy. The roughly 91 discovery patients were randomly divided into training and test sets at a 7:3 ratio. In more than 5 Graves' hyperthyroidism patients, the study also compared T-cell repertoires from thyroid tissue with T-cell repertoires from blood. After blood sampling, hyperthyroidism patients were treated with methimazole at a starting dose of 30 mg daily, and ophthalmopathy patients were treated with high-dose intravenous methylprednisolone. The paper describes TCR Vbeta CDR3 sequencing of about 140 peripheral blood samples, made up of 43 ophthalmopathy patients, more than 70 hyperthyroidism patients and roughly 17 progressor patients.

The TCR beta CDR3 regions were amplified from the RNA transcripts. The first round of RT-PCR for the TCR CDR3 was performed with the HTBI primer set and the Qiagen OneStep RT-PCR kit. Libraries were constructed in a second round of multiplex PCR, after which size selection and purification were performed. Paired-end sequencing of the libraries was performed with 100 bp reads on an Illumina HiSeq2000. Processing in the source paper ran as follows. Raw data were processed with SOAPnuke, discarding reads with adapters, uncalled bases, mean Phred below 15, or no exact constant-primer or identifier match. COPE v1.2.5 was used to merge the high-quality paired reads, and each unique nucleotide sequence was defined as a clonotype. Clonotypes were aligned to IMGT TRBV, TRBD and TRBJ reference segments using MiTCR v1.1. Analysis was restricted to V-J combinations with a frequency above 0.0001, which covered just over 98% of repertoires. The TCS score was defined as the ratio of F50 (clonal expansion) to E x V (chaos), calculated using BLOSUM62-based TCRdist between CDR3 peptides within each V-J. Welch's t-statistics and random forest reduced several hundred V-J features to fewer than 15, which were used in a naive Bayes classifier (R e1071). TCRdb ran its own pipeline on the public reads, namely fastp trimming at Q25 and MiXCR clone calling, and kept in-frame beta chains. For every CDR3 protein sequence, its rows merge into one entry that carries the most common genes and DNA. The V and J calls shown here were made by TCRdb, not taken from the authors' results. This sample is represented by hundreds of thousands of distinct CDR3 sequences; approximately 15% of them were singletons. Roughly 10% of the sample rests with the top ten.

The CDR3 runs 15 amino acids, cysteine and phenylalanine included. The retained sequence is limited to the CDR3, 45 bases, with the frame set at the first base. For this chain, trimming is 5 bases at the V end and 6 bases at the J end, and the number of junction bases without a gene match is 12. A patient counted as having stable Graves' hyperthyroidism if no progression to ophthalmopathy occurred over 18 months of follow-up. Hyperthyroidism patients were newly diagnosed, with disease duration under 2 months, and aged 18 to 65 years. Patients with uncontrolled infections, other autoimmune diseases, pregnancy or lactation were excluded. Diagnoses were established on the basis of clinical symptoms, serum thyroxine and TRAb, thyroid ultrasound, and orbital computed tomography. PBMCs were isolated from 7.5 to 10 ml of fresh peripheral blood by Ficoll-Paque density gradient centrifugation. Total RNA was extracted with Trizol reagent, and quality was checked on an Agilent 2100 Bioanalyzer.

Findings and caveats that apply to the study as a whole: No statistical method was used to set the sample size in advance, and investigators knew the group allocation. Most expanded thyroid clonotypes (frequency above 0.001) were also found in blood, which suggests that blood repertoires may mirror thyroid immune responses. In validation, progression to ophthalmopathy was predicted by the model with roughly 69% sensitivity and nearly 75% specificity, a median of approximately 6.5 months before onset. A model built on a 13 V-J signature distinguished ophthalmopathy from stable hyperthyroidism, reaching about 88% sensitivity and about 81% specificity in cross-validation and 80%/75% in testing.

Turning to this clonotype: Its antigen remains unidentified. Per-nucleotide qualities are absent, and no much larger clonotype sits a single base away.

This receptor was taken from a woman between 18 and 29 years old with Graves' hyperthyroidism. The sequenced sample consisted of blood. The rearranged segments are TRBV12-3 or TRBV12-4 and TRBJ2-7, with 8 bases matching TRBD1. The CDR3 amino acid sequence is: CASSTRTGRLAEQYF. The DNA sequence follows: TGTGCCAGCAGTACCCGGACAGGGAGGTTGGCCGAGCAGTACTTC.